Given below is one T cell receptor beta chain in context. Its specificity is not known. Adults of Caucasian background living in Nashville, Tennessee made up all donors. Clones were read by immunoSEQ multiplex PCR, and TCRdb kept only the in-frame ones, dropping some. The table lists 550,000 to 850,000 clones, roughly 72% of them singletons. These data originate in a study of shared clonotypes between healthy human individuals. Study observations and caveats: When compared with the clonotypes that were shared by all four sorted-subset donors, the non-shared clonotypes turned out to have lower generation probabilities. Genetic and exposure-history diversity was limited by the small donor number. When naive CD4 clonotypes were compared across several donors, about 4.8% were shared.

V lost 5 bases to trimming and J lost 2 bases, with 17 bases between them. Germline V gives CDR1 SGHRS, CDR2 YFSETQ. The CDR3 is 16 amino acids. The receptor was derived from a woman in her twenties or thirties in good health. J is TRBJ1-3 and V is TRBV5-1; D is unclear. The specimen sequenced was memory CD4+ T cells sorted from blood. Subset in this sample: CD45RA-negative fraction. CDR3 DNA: TGCGCCAGCAGTTCTAGAGCTACCAGCACTGGAAACACCATATATTTT. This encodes CASSSRATSTGNTIYF. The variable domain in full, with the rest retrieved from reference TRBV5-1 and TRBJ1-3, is KAGVTQTPRYLIKTRGQQVTLSCSPISGHRSVSWYQQTPGQGLQFLFEYFSETQRNKGNFPGRFSGRQFSNSRSEMNVSTLELGDSALYLCASSSRATSTGNTIYFGEGSWLTVV.